This T cell receptor (beta chain) was observed in a study of blood T cells in healthy people across ages. A second PCR, run for about 7 to 11 cycles, used a sample-barcoded 5' primer plus a J-beta primer mix. Every molecule of cDNA carried a tag from a template-switch adaptor with 12 random nucleotides. TCRdb redid the calling of the 5' RACE reads with MiXCR, one entry per CDR3 protein. The sample includes around 750,000 distinct CDR3 sequences, roughly 50% of them seen just once. This receptor was identified in a man older than 75 in good health. Material for sequencing was blood.

The CDR3 protein is CASSETGLSGNTIYF. The CDR3 DNA reads TGTGCCAGCAGTGAGACGGGGCTCTCTGGAAACACCATATATTTT. This chain uses TRBV25-1 with TRBJ1-3, with D possibly TRBD1 on 5 matching bases. Germline V gene lookup returns CDR1 MGHDK and CDR2 SYGVNS. CDR3 length: 15 amino acids. Trimming left V 3 bases short and J 0 bases short, with 9 bases between.